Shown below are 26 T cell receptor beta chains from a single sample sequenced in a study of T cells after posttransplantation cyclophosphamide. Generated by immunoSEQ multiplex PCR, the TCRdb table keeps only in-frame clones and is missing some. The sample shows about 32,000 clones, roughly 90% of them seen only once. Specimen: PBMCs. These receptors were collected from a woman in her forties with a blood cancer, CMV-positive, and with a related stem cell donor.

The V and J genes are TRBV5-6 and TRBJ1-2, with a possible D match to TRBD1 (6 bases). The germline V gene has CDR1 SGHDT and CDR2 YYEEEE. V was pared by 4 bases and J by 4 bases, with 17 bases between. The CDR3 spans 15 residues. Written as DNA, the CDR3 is TGTGCCAGCAGCCGGGGGGCGGAGACCGTCTATGGCTACACCTTC. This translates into CASSRGAETVYGYTF.

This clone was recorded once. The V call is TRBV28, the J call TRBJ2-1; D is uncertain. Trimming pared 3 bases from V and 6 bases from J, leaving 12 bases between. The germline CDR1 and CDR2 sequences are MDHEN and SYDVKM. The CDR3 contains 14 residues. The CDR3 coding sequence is TGTGCCAGCAGTTTGCCCGAACTACGCAATGAGCAGTTCTTC. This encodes CASSLPELRNEQFF.

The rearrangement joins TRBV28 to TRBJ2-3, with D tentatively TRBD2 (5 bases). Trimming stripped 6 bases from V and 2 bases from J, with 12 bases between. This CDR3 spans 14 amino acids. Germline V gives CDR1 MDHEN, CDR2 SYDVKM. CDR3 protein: CASSQLEFTDTQYF. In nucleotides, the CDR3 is TGTGCCAGCAGCCAACTAGAGTTCACAGATACGCAGTATTTT.

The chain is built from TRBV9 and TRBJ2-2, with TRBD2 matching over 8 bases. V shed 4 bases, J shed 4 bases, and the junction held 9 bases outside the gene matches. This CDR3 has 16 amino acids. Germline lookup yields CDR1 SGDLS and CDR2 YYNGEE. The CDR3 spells CASSPHSGGVTGELFF. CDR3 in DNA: TGTGCCAGCAGCCCACACAGCGGGGGAGTCACCGGGGAGCTGTTTTTT.

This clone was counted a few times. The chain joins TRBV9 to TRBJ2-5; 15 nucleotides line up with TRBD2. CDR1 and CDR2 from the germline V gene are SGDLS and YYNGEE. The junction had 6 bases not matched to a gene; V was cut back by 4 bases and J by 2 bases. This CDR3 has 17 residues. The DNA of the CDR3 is TGTGCCAGCAGCCAGGGACTAGCGGGGGGACCTCAAGAGACCCAGTACTTC. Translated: CASSQGLAGGPQETQYF.

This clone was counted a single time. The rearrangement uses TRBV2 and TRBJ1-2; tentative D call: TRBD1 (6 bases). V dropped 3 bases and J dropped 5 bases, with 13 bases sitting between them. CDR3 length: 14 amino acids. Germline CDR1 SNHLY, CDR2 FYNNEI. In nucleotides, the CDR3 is TGTGCCAGCAGTGAGAGGGGGAGGGGTTATGGCTACACCTTC. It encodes CASSERGRGYGYTF.

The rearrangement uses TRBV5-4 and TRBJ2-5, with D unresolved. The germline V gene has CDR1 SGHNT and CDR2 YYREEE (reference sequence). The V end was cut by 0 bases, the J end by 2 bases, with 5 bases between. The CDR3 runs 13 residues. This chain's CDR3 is CASSLGRQETQYF. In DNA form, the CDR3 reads TGTGCCAGCAGCTTGGGCAGACAAGAGACCCAGTACTTC.

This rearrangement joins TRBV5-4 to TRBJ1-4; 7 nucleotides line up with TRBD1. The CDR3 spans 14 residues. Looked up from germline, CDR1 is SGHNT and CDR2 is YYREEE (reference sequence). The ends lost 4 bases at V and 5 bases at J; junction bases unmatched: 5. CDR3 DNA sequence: TGTGCCAGCAGCCCGGGACAGCGAAATGAAAAACTGTTTTTT. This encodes CASSPGQRNEKLFF.

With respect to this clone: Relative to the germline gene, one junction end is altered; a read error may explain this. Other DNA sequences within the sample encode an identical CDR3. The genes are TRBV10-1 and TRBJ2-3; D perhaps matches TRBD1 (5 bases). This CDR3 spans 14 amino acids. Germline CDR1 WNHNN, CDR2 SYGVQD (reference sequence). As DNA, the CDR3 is TGCGCCAGCAGTGAGTCGGGGCGCGCAGATACGCAGTACTTT. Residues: CASSESGRADTQYF.

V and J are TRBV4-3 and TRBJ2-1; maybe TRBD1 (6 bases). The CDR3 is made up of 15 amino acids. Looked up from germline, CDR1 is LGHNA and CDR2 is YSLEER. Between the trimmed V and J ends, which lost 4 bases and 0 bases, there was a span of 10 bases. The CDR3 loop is CASSRQEASYNEQFF. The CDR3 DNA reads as TGCGCCAGCAGCCGACAGGAGGCCTCCTACAATGAGCAGTTCTTC.

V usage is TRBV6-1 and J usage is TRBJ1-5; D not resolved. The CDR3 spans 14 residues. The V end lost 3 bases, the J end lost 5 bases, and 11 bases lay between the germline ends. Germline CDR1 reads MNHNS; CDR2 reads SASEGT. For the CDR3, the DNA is TGTGCCAGCAGTGAGACAAGCCTTTATCAGCCCCAGCATTTT. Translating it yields CASSETSLYQPQHF.

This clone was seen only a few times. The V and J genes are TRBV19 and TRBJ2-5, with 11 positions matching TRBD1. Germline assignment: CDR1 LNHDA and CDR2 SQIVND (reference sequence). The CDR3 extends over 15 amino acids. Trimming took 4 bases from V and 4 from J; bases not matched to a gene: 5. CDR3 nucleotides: TGTGCCAGTAGTACCGGGACAGGGGGAGGAGAGACCCAGTACTTC. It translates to CASSTGTGGGETQYF.

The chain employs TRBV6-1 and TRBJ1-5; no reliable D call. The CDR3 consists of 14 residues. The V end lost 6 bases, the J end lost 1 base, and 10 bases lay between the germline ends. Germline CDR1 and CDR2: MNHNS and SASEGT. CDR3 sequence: CASRDRLSNQPQHF. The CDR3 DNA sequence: TGTGCCAGCAGAGACCGACTCAGCAATCAGCCCCAGCATTTT.

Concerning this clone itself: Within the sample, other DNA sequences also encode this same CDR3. The DNA of the CDR3 is TGTGCCAGCAGCTTGGTAGGCGGGTTAAACATTCAGTACTTC. Protein sequence: CASSLVGGLNIQYF. The rearrangement links TRBV5-4 to TRBJ2-4; tentative D call: TRBD2 (5 bases). CDR1 SGHNT and CDR2 YYREEE come from the germline V gene (reference sequence). CDR3 length: 14 amino acids. V was cut by 0 bases and J by 6 bases, with 10 bases left in between.

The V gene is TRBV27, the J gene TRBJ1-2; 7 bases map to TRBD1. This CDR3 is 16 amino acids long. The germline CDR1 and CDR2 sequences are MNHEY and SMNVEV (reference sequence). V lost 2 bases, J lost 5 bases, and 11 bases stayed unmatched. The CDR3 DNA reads TGTGCCAGCAGTTTAATACCTGGGACAGATTTTTATGGCTACACCTTC. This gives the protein CASSLIPGTDFYGYTF.

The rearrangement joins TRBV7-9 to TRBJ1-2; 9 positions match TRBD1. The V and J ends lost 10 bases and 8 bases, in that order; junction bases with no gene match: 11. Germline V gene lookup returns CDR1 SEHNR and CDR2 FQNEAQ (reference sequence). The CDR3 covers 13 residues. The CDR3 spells CATKGQGTWGYTF. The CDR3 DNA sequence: TGTGCCACCAAGGGACAGGGTACCTGGGGCTACACCTTC.

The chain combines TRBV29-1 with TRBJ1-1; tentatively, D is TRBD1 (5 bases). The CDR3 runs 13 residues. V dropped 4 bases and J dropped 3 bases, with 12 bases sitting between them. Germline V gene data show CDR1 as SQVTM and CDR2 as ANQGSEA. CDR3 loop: CSVGVRADTEAFF. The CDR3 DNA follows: TGCAGCGTTGGGGTCAGGGCGGACACTGAAGCTTTCTTT.

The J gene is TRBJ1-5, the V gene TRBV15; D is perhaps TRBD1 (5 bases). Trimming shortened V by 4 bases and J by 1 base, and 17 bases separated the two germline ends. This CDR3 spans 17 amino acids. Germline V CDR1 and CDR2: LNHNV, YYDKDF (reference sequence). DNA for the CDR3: TGTGCCACCAGCAAACGTGGGGGGTTGAGCAGCAATCAGCCCCAGCATTTT. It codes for CATSKRGGLSSNQPQHF.

The CDR3: CASSTGGDTYNEQFF. As DNA, the CDR3 is TGTGCCAGCAGCACCGGGGGGGACACCTACAATGAGCAGTTCTTC. The chain combines TRBV7-9 with TRBJ2-1, with 8 bases matching TRBD2. This CDR3 is built from 15 residues. Trimming took 5 bases from V and 2 from J; bases not matched to a gene: 5. Germline V gene data show CDR1 as SEHNR and CDR2 as FQNEAQ (reference sequence).

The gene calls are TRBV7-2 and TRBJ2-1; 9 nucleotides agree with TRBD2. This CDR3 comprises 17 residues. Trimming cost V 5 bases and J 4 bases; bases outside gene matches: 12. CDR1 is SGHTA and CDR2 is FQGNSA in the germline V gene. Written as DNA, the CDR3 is TGTGCCAGCAGCCCCGGTAGGTCACTAGCGGGTTACAATGAGCAGTTCTTC. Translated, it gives CASSPGRSLAGYNEQFF.

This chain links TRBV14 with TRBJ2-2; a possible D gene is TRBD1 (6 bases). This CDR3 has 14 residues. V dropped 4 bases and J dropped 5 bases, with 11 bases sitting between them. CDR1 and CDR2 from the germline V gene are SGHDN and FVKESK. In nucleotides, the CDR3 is TGTGCCAGCAGCCCGCGGACAGCGACCGGGGAGCTGTTTTTT. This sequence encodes CASSPRTATGELFF.

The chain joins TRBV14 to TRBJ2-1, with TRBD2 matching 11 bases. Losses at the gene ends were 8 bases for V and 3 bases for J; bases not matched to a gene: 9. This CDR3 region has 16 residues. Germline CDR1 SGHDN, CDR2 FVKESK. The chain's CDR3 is CASGSSSGGFYNEQFF. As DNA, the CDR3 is TGTGCCAGCGGCTCCTCTAGCGGGGGGTTCTACAATGAGCAGTTCTTC.

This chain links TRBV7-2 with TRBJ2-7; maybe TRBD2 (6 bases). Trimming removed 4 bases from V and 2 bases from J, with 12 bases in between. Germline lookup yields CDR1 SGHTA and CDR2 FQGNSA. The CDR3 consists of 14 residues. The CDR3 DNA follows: TGTGCCAGCAGCTCCCGGGGGTGGACCTACGAGCAGTACTTC. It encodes CASSSRGWTYEQYF.

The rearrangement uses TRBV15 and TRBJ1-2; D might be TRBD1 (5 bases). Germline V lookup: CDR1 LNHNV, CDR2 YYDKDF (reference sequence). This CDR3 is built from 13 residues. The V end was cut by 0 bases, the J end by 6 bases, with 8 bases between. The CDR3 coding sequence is TGTGCCACCAGCAGAGAGGGGGGGGATGGCTACACCTTC. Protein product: CATSREGGDGYTF.

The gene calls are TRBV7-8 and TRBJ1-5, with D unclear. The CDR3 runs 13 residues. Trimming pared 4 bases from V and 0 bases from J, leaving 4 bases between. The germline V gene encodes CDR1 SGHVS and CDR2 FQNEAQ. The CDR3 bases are TGTGCCAGCAGCTCCAATAGCAATCAGCCCCAGCATTTT. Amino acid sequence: CASSSNSNQPQHF.

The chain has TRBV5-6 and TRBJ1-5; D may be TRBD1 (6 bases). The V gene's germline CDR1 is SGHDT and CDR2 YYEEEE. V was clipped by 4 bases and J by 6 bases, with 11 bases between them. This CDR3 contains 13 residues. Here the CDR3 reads CASSLPGVQPQHF. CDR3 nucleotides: TGTGCCAGCAGCCTCCCAGGGGTTCAGCCCCAGCATTTT.